The rows below give T cell receptor beta chains drawn from one sample of a study of control samples from healthy donors and cancer patients. TCRdb's table, derived via immunoSEQ multiplex PCR, lists solely in-frame clones and lacks some. Seen here are roughly 400,000 clones, approximately 92% observed once, and the top ten hold around 6.4%. Input material: PBMCs. The receptors stem from a man aged 35 to 55 with head and neck cancer. Each CDR3 is given with its conserved first and last residue. D genes are given only for firm matches. Clone size is given for some rows only: seen once, a few or many times, or a class if the clone is expanded.

V gene: TRBV6-2/TRBV6-3; J gene: TRBJ1-1; clone size: NA; D gene: NA; CDR3 DNA: TGTGCCAGCAGCACGCTCGACACTGAAGCTTTCTTT; CDR3 protein: CASSTLDTEAFF
V gene: TRBV7-9; J gene: TRBJ2-1; clone size: once; D gene: TRBD2; CDR3 DNA: TGTGCCAGCAGCTTAGGGGTAGCGGGAGCTATTGACAATGAGCAGTTCTTC; CDR3 protein: CASSLGVAGAIDNEQFF
V gene: TRBV6-5; J gene: TRBJ1-1; clone size: NA; D gene: TRBD1; CDR3 DNA: TGTGCCAGCAGGGACAGGGGACTCGCTGAAGCTTTCTTT; CDR3 protein: CASRDRGLAEAFF
V gene: TRBV7-2; J gene: TRBJ2-7; clone size: NA; D gene: NA; CDR3 DNA: TGTGCCAGCAGCTTAGGGGGGGGCCTGGACGAGCAGTACTTC; CDR3 protein: CASSLGGGLDEQYF
V gene: TRBV6-2/TRBV6-3; J gene: TRBJ2-5; clone size: NA; D gene: TRBD1; CDR3 DNA: TGTGCCAGCAGTTATCTTCCTTTTGGGGGACAGGGGGCCGGAGAGACCCAGTACTTC; CDR3 protein: CASSYLPFGGQGAGETQYF
V gene: TRBV6-5; J gene: TRBJ1-4; clone size: NA; D gene: NA; CDR3 DNA: TGTGCCAGCAGCCTTACGATGACTCGTAAGGAAAAACTGTTTTTT; CDR3 protein: CASSLTMTRKEKLFF
V gene: TRBV7-8; J gene: TRBJ1-1; clone size: NA; D gene: NA; CDR3 DNA: TGTGCCAGCAGCTCCAGAGCTTTCATGAACACTGAAGCTTTCTTT; CDR3 protein: CASSSRAFMNTEAFF
V gene: TRBV28; J gene: TRBJ2-3; clone size: NA; D gene: NA; CDR3 DNA: TGTGCCAGCTTTCCTCAGGGGAGGACAGATACGCAGTATTTT; CDR3 protein: CASFPQGRTDTQYF
V gene: TRBV28; J gene: TRBJ1-1; clone size: once; D gene: NA; CDR3 DNA: TGTGCCAGCAGTTTAATCTCCCTCAGCTCGAACACTGAAGCTTTCTTT; CDR3 protein: CASSLISLSSNTEAFF
V gene: TRBV25-1; J gene: TRBJ1-2; clone size: once; D gene: NA; CDR3 DNA: TGTGCCAGCACCTGGGGGGACTATGGCTACACCTTC; CDR3 protein: CASTWGDYGYTF
V gene: TRBV11-2; J gene: TRBJ1-6; clone size: NA; D gene: NA; CDR3 DNA: TGTGCCAGCAGCTCCACCAGTACCCTAGGATCACCCCTCCACTTT; CDR3 protein: CASSSTSTLGSPLHF
V gene: TRBV21-1; J gene: TRBJ2-1; clone size: NA; D gene: NA; CDR3 DNA: TGTGCCAGCAGCAGAAACTCCGCTTATGAGCAGTTCTTC; CDR3 protein: CASSRNSAYEQFF
V gene: TRBV29-1; J gene: TRBJ2-5; clone size: once; D gene: NA; CDR3 DNA: TGCAGCGTTGAGGAGGAGACCCAGTACTTC; CDR3 protein: CSVEEETQYF
V gene: TRBV3-1/TRBV3-2; J gene: TRBJ2-7; clone size: NA; D gene: TRBD1; CDR3 DNA: TGTGCCAGCAGCCAAGACACTTCAGGGGGTGGTGAGCAGTACTTC; CDR3 protein: CASSQDTSGGGEQYF
V gene: TRBV6-1; J gene: TRBJ2-7; clone size: NA; D gene: NA; CDR3 DNA: TGTGCCAGCAGTGAAACGGTCTCTTCCAGGATAAACTCCTACGAGCAGTACTTC; CDR3 protein: CASSETVSSRINSYEQYF
V gene: TRBV7-7; J gene: TRBJ2-1; clone size: once; D gene: TRBD2; CDR3 DNA: TGTGCTAGCAGCCTCGCGACTAGCGGGAGACTTAAGAATGAGCAGTTCTTC; CDR3 protein: CASSLATSGRLKNEQFF
V gene: TRBV13; J gene: TRBJ2-1; clone size: few; D gene: NA; CDR3 DNA: TGTGCCAGCAGCGGCGGGGTAAGGTCCTACAATGAGCAGTTCTTC; CDR3 protein: CASSGGVRSYNEQFF
V gene: TRBV28; J gene: TRBJ1-1; clone size: NA; D gene: NA; CDR3 DNA: TGTGCCAGCAGTTTATGGGTCAGGGGCACTGAAGCTTTCTTT; CDR3 protein: CASSLWVRGTEAFF
V gene: TRBV5-4; J gene: TRBJ1-2; clone size: NA; D gene: TRBD1; CDR3 DNA: TGTGCCAGCAGGACCCCAGGGGGGCATGGCTACACCTTC; CDR3 protein: CASRTPGGHGYTF
V gene: TRBV2; J gene: TRBJ1-5; clone size: few; D gene: NA; CDR3 DNA: TGTGCCAGCAGTGTTTTCGGGGGACAGCCCCAGCATTTT; CDR3 protein: CASSVFGGQPQHF
V gene: TRBV7-9; J gene: TRBJ1-5; clone size: few; D gene: NA; CDR3 DNA: TGTGCCAGCAGCTTCAGGGATACGACTCAGCCCCAGCATTTT; CDR3 protein: CASSFRDTTQPQHF
V gene: TRBV6-1; J gene: TRBJ1-2; clone size: NA; D gene: NA; CDR3 DNA: TGTGCCAGCAGTGAAGGATTACATAACTATGGCTACACCTTC; CDR3 protein: CASSEGLHNYGYTF
V gene: TRBV5-6; J gene: TRBJ2-1; clone size: NA; D gene: NA; CDR3 DNA: TGTGCCAGCAGCTTGGGGTCCGGATATGAGCAGTTCTTC; CDR3 protein: CASSLGSGYEQFF
V gene: TRBV30; J gene: TRBJ1-5; clone size: NA; D gene: TRBD1; CDR3 DNA: TGTGCCTGGAGCCCTTGGGACAGGGGGTTTCAGCCCCAGCATTTT; CDR3 protein: CAWSPWDRGFQPQHF
V gene: TRBV21-1; J gene: TRBJ1-3; clone size: NA; D gene: NA; CDR3 DNA: TGTGCCAGCAGCTGTTGTTCGACAGTCTCTGGAAACACCATATATTTT; CDR3 protein: CASSCCSTVSGNTIYF
V gene: TRBV9; J gene: TRBJ2-7; clone size: NA; D gene: TRBD1; CDR3 DNA: TGTGCCAGCAGCGAGGGGACAGGATTCACCTACGAGCAGTACTTC; CDR3 protein: CASSEGTGFTYEQYF
V gene: TRBV3-1/TRBV3-2; J gene: TRBJ1-2; clone size: NA; D gene: NA; CDR3 DNA: TGTGCCAGCAGCCAATCAGGGGATACCTATGGCTACACCTTC; CDR3 protein: CASSQSGDTYGYTF
V gene: TRBV24-1; J gene: TRBJ2-3; clone size: NA; D gene: NA; CDR3 DNA: TGTGCCACCAGTGACTATACCGGGATCCAAGGGGATACGCAGTATTTT; CDR3 protein: CATSDYTGIQGDTQYF